This T cell receptor beta chain was documented in a study of OX40 agonist ivuxolimab in advanced cancers. Study context: Dose-escalation patients' cancers were hepatocellular carcinoma, melanoma, renal cell or head and neck cancer. Past anti-PD-1, anti-PD-L1 or anti-CTLA-4 therapy was accepted, and approximately 37% had received some. Partial responses were achieved by three patients, one with hepatocellular carcinoma and two with cutaneous melanoma. General study findings and limits: More expanded clones were found, on average, in CD8+ than in CD4+ T cells.

Assay: immunoSEQ multiplex PCR; the TCRdb copy retains only in-frame clones and omits some. Among under 20,000 clones listed, 80% to 90% were seen once. Points on this clone: Its cognate antigen is unknown. Within the sample, other DNA sequences also encode this same CDR3.

The CDR3 consists of 13 residues. With 3 bases clipped from V and 6 bases from J, the junction kept 4 bases outside the gene matches. From germline, CDR1 is KGHSH and CDR2 LQKENI. Here the sequenced sample was CD4+ or CD8+ T cells sorted from blood, taken in a trial of the OX40 agonist ivuxolimab. V and J are TRBV18 and TRBJ2-7, with TRBD2 matching over 8 bases. The source is an adult with an advanced solid tumor such as melanoma, head and neck, liver or kidney cancer. The CDR3 DNA sequence: TGTGCCAGCTCACCCGGACTAGCTGGCGAGCAGTACTTC. It specifies CASSPGLAGEQYF.